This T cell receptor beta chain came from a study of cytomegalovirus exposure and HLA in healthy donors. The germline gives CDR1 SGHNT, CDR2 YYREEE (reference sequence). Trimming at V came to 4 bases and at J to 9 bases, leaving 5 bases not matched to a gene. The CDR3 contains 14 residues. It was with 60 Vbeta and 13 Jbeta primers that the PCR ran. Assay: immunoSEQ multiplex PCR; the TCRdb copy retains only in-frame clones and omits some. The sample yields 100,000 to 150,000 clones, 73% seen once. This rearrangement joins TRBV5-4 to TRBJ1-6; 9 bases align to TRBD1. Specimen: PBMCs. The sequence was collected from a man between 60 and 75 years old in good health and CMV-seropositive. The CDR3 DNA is TGTGCCAGCAGCCCGACAGGGGGTCCTTCACCCCTCCACTTT. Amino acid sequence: CASSPTGGPSPLHF.